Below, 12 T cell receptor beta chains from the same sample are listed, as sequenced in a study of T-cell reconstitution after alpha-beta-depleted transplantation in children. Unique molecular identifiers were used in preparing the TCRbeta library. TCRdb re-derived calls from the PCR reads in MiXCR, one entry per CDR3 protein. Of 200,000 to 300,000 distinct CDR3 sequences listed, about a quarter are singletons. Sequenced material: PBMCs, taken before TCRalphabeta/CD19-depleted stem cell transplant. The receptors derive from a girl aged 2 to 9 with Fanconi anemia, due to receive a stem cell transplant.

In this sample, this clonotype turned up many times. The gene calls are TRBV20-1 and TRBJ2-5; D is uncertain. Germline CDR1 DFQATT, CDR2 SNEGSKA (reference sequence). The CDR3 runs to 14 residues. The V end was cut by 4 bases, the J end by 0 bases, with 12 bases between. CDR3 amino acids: CSATRVTDQETQYF. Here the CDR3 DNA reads TGCAGTGCTACCCGGGTGACGGACCAAGAGACCCAGTACTTC.

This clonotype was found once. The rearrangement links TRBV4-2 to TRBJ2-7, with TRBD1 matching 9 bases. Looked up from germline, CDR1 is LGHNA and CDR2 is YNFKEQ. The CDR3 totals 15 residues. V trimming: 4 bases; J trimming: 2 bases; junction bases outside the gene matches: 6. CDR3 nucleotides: TGTGCCAGCAGCCGTTCCGGGACAGGGACCTACGAGCAGTACTTC. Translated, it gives CASSRSGTGTYEQYF.

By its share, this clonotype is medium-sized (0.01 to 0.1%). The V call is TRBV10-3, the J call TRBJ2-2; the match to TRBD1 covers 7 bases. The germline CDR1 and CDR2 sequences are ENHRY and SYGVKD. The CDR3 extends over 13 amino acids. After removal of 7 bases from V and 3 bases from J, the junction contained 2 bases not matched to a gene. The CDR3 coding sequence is TGTGCCATCACCGACAGGGACACCGGGGAGCTGTTTTTT. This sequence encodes CAITDRDTGELFF.

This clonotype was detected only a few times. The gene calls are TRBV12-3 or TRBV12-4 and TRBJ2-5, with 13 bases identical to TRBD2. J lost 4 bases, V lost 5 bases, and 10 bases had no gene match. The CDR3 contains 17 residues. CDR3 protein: CASSLLAGGILSETQYF. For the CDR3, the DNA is TGTGCCAGCAGTCTACTAGCGGGAGGGATTTTATCAGAGACCCAGTACTTC.

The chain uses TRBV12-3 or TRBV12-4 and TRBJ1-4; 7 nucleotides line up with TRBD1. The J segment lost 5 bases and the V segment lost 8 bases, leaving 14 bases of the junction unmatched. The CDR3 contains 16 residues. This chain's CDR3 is CASRTLSDRENEKLFF. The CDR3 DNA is TGTGCCAGCCGAACATTATCCGACAGGGAGAATGAAAAACTGTTTTTT.

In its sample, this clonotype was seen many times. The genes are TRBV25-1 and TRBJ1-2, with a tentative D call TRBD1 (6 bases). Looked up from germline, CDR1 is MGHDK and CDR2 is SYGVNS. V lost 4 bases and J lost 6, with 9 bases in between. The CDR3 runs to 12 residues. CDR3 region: CASSAGVDGYTF. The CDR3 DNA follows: TGTGCCAGCAGTGCAGGGGTGGATGGCTACACCTTC.

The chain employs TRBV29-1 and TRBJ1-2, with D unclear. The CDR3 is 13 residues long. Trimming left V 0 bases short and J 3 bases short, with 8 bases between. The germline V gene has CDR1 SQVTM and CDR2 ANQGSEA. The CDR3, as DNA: TGCAGCGTTGAAGAGCGGGGAGACTATGGCTACACCTTC. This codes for CSVEERGDYGYTF.

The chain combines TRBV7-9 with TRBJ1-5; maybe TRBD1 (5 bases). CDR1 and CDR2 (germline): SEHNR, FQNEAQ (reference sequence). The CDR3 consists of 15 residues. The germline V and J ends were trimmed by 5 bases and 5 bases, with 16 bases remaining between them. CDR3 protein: CASSGDRDPYQPQHF. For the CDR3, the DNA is TGTGCCAGCAGCGGAGACCGGGACCCCTATCAGCCCCAGCATTTT.

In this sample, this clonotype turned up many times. DNA of the CDR3: TGCAGCGTTGACGGAGCTAGCGGGACCACCTACGAGCAGTACTTC. The encoded protein is CSVDGASGTTYEQYF. The rearrangement joins TRBV29-1 to TRBJ2-7, with 9 bases aligning to TRBD2. CDR3 length: 15 residues. Germline-derived CDR1 and CDR2 are SQVTM and ANQGSEA. With V trimmed by 3 bases and J by 2 bases, 8 bases remained unmatched.

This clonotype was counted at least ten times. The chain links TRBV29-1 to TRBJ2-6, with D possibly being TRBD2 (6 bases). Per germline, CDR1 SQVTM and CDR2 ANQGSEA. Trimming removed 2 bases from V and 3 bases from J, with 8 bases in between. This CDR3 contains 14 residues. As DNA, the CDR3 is TGCAGCGTTGAAACGGGGGATGGGGCCAACGTCCTGACTTTC. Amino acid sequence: CSVETGDGANVLTF.

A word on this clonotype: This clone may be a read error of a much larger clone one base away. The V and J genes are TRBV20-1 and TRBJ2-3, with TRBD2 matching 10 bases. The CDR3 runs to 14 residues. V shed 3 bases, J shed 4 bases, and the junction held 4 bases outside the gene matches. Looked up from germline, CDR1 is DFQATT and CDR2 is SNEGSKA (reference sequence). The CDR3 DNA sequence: TGCAGTGCTAGGGCTAGCGGGAGTCCAGATACGCAGTATTTT. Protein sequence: CSARASGSPDTQYF.

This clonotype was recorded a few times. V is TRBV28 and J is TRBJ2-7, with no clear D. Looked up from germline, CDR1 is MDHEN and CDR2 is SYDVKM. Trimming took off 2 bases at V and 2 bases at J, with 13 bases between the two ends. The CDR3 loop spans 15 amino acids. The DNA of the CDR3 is TGTGCCAGCAGTTTAGCTTCAGGCCTCACCTACGAGCAGTACTTC. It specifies CASSLASGLTYEQYF. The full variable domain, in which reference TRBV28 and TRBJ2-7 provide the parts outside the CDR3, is DVKVTQSSRYLVKRTGEKVFLECVQDMDHENMFWYRQDPGLGLRLIYFSYDVKMKEKGDIPEGYSVSREKKERFSLILESASTNQTSMYLCASSLASGLTYEQYFGPGTRLTVT.